The 24 T cell receptor beta chains below were found in one sample sequenced in a study of CD4 T cells in relation to SARS-CoV-2 and coronaviruses. Some clones are missing from TCRdb's copy, which holds only in-frame ones; the method was immunoSEQ multiplex PCR. The sample contains 15,000 to 17,000 clones, roughly 72% of which appear only once. The unexposed donors gave CD4+ T cells in about 2010-2019, prior to COVID-19. After roughly 9 days of culture, CD4+ T cells were isolated. Their specific antigens are unknown. The sequenced sample consisted of CD4+ T cells from PBMCs, cultured in vitro. The receptors stem from a human donor in good health.

The chain carries TRBV5-1 and TRBJ1-3; D not certain. Trimming removed 4 bases from V and 3 bases from J, with 11 bases in between. CDR3 length equals 14 residues. The germline CDR1 and CDR2 sequences are SGHRS and YFSETQ. CDR3: CASSLEGIGNTIYF. CDR3 sequence (DNA): TGCGCCAGCAGCCTCGAAGGTATTGGAAACACCATATATTTT.

This rearrangement joins TRBV6-5 to TRBJ2-7; 8 bases agree with TRBD1. Germline V CDR1 and CDR2: MNHEY, SVGAGI. V gave up 0 bases and J gave up 2 bases; unmatched junction bases: 3. This CDR3 is 15 amino acids long. The CDR3: CASSYSSTGAYEQYF. CDR3 DNA sequence: TGTGCCAGCAGTTACTCCTCGACAGGGGCCTACGAGCAGTACTTC.

This clone has a single count. The chain has TRBV2 and TRBJ2-5; unclear D gene. V lost 5 bases and J 3 bases, leaving 7 bases between the germline ends. CDR3 length equals 12 residues. The germline CDR1 and CDR2 sequences are SNHLY and FYNNEI. CDR3 amino acids: CASSWLEETQYF. The CDR3, as DNA: TGTGCCAGCAGTTGGTTGGAAGAGACCCAGTACTTC. Full variable domain (outside the CDR3, taken from reference TRBV2 and TRBJ2-5): EPEVTQTPSHQVTQMGQEVILRCVPISNHLYFYWYRQILGQKVEFLVSFYNNEISEKSEIFDDQFSVERPDGSNFTLKIRSTKLEDSAMYFCASSWLEETQYFGPGTRLLVL.

The chain carries TRBV7-3 and TRBJ2-1; 12 bases align to TRBD2. The CDR3 contains 20 residues. Germline V CDR1 and CDR2: SGHTA, FQGTGA. Germline trimming cut 2 bases from V and 0 bases from J; bases unmatched to any gene: 11. The CDR3: CASSLPRRTSGASSYNEQFF. The CDR3, as DNA: TGTGCCAGCAGCTTACCTAGACGGACTAGCGGGGCGAGCTCCTACAATGAGCAGTTCTTC. Full variable domain (remainder filled in from reference TRBV7-3 and TRBJ2-1): GAGVSQTPSNKVTEKGKYVELRCDPISGHTALYWYRQSLGQGPEFLIYFQGTGAADDSGLPNDRFFAVRPEGSVSTLKIQRTERGDSAVYLCASSLPRRTSGASSYNEQFFGPGTRLTVL.

There are a few counts of this clone. The chain joins TRBV13 to TRBJ1-3; TRBD1 matches 7 bases. The J segment lost 6 bases and the V segment lost 5 bases, leaving 10 bases of the junction unmatched. Germline CDR1 PRHDT, CDR2 FYEKMQ (reference sequence). The CDR3 covers 15 residues. The CDR3 loop is CASSPLGQVENTIYF. The CDR3 region has the DNA TGTGCCAGCAGCCCGTTAGGACAGGTTGAAAACACCATATATTTT.

The V gene is TRBV5-1, the J gene TRBJ2-5, with D maybe TRBD1 (6 bases). V shed 4 bases and J shed 0 bases, with 10 bases lying between them. The CDR3 covers 14 residues. The V gene's germline CDR1 is SGHRS and CDR2 YFSETQ. The CDR3 DNA follows: TGCGCCAGCAGCGGAGGACAGTACCAAGAGACCCAGTACTTC. Translated, it gives CASSGGQYQETQYF.

This rearrangement joins TRBV20-1 to TRBJ1-2; D not certain. Trimming took off 0 bases at V and 12 bases at J, with 8 bases between the two ends. Per the germline V gene, CDR1 is DFQATT and CDR2 is SNEGSKA (reference sequence). The CDR3 loop spans 10 amino acids. As DNA, the CDR3 is TGCAGTGCTAGAGATCGTGCCGACACCTTC. Translation: CSARDRADTF.

The gene calls are TRBV5-1 and TRBJ2-2; D is uncertain. This CDR3 is built from 14 residues. Germline V lookup: CDR1 SGHRS, CDR2 YFSETQ. Trimming stripped 4 bases from V and 4 bases from J, with 11 bases between. The DNA for the CDR3 is TGCGCCAGCAGCGAGAAGGTTGGCACCGGGGAGCTGTTTTTT. Translation: CASSEKVGTGELFF.

This rearrangement joins TRBV27 to TRBJ2-7; 8 bases are shared with TRBD1. In germline, CDR1 is MNHEY, CDR2 SMNVEV (reference sequence). Unmatched junction bases numbered 10, after V lost 9 bases and J lost 3 bases. The length of the CDR3 is 14 residues. This chain's CDR3 is CASQRQGIDYEQYF. The CDR3 DNA follows: TGTGCCAGTCAGCGACAGGGGATCGACTACGAGCAGTACTTC.

J is TRBJ2-5 and V is TRBV5-1; TRBD1 is a possible D gene (5 bases). Germline values: CDR1 SGHRS, CDR2 YFSETQ. Trimming left V 7 bases short and J 1 base short, with 14 bases between. This CDR3 comprises 14 residues. CDR3: CASRKGDPQETQYF. CDR3 coding DNA: TGCGCCAGCCGAAAAGGGGATCCCCAAGAGACCCAGTACTTC. Combining the CDR3 with reference TRBV5-1 and TRBJ2-5 gives the whole variable domain KAGVTQTPRYLIKTRGQQVTLSCSPISGHRSVSWYQQTPGQGLQFLFEYFSETQRNKGNFPGRFSGRQFSNSRSEMNVSTLELGDSALYLCASRKGDPQETQYFGPGTRLLVL.

This clone occurred a few times. The DNA for the CDR3 is TGTGCCAGCACCAAGGGACAGAACTATGGCTACACCTTC. As protein: CASTKGQNYGYTF. The V gene is TRBV5-4, the J gene TRBJ1-2, with TRBD1 matching over 7 bases. With V trimmed by 6 bases and J by 2 bases, 4 bases remained unmatched. The CDR3 extends over 13 amino acids. Per germline, CDR1 SGHNT and CDR2 YYREEE (reference sequence).

The rearrangement joins TRBV9 to TRBJ2-3, with D uncertain. Germline CDR1 is SGDLS and CDR2 is YYNGEE. V dropped 0 bases and J dropped 4 bases, with 0 bases sitting between them. There are 11 residues in the CDR3. The CDR3 DNA follows: TGTGCCAGCAGCGTAGCAGATACGCAGTATTTT. It is translated as CASSVADTQYF.

This clone was seen only once. The V gene is TRBV21-1, the J gene TRBJ2-7; the table gives TRBD2 as D, unverified against the DNA. TRBV21-1 is described as a pseudogene. The CDR3 spans 16 residues. CDR3 DNA: TGTGCCAGCAGCAAAGTCCCGGTTAGCGGGACGCGGGAGCAGTACTTC. Protein: CASSKVPVSGTREQYF.

This chain links TRBV5-1 with TRBJ1-2; 7 bases are shared with TRBD1. In germline, CDR1 is SGHRS, CDR2 YFSETQ. The CDR3 is made up of 17 amino acids. V was pared by 4 bases and J by 1 base, with 13 bases of the junction left unmatched. The CDR3 DNA reads TGCGCCAGCAGCGCGACTAACGACCGGGACAGTAACTATGGCTACACCTTC. This sequence encodes CASSATNDRDSNYGYTF.

The chain couples TRBV27 to TRBJ1-2, with a possible D match to TRBD1 (6 bases). The CDR3 is 17 amino acids. Trimming took off 0 bases at V and 0 bases at J, with 14 bases between the two ends. The germline gives CDR1 MNHEY, CDR2 SMNVEV (reference sequence). CDR3 sequence (DNA): TGTGCCAGCAGTTTATCGGCCACAGGGACCGCTAACTATGGCTACACCTTC. Translating gives CASSLSATGTANYGYTF.

The chain couples TRBV6-6 to TRBJ2-2; weak D call: TRBD2 (5 bases). V shed 6 bases and J shed 0 bases, with 11 bases lying between them. This CDR3 has 15 residues. Germline-derived CDR1 and CDR2 are MNHNY and SVGAGI (reference sequence). The CDR3 DNA is TGTGCCAGCAGGGCCGGGAACGCGAACACCGGGGAGCTGTTTTTT. Encoded protein: CASRAGNANTGELFF.

The V and J genes are TRBV13 and TRBJ2-3; TRBD2 is a possible D gene (6 bases). The V gene lost 6 bases and the J gene lost 5 bases, with 21 bases spanning the gap. CDR3 size: 16 residues. Germline CDR1 PRHDT, CDR2 FYEKMQ (reference sequence). CDR3 protein: CASRYTFGGFEDTQYF. For the CDR3, the DNA is TGTGCCAGCAGATACACGTTCGGGGGTTTCGAAGATACGCAGTATTTT.

J is TRBJ2-1 and V is TRBV7-3; D may correspond to TRBD1 or TRBD2 (5 bases each). Germline assignment: CDR1 SGHTA and CDR2 FQGTGA. The CDR3 sequence is 15 residues long. The ends were cut back, 0 bases at V and 2 bases at J, with 8 bases in the middle. CDR3 loop: CASSLTWGTYNEQFF. DNA for the CDR3: TGTGCCAGCAGCTTAACGTGGGGGACCTACAATGAGCAGTTCTTC.

This clone was seen more than once but under ten times. V gene TRBV6-1 combines with J gene TRBJ2-5; weak D call: TRBD2 (6 bases). This CDR3 spans 15 amino acids. Germline CDR1 is MNHNS and CDR2 is SASEGT. Trimming took 2 bases from V and 4 from J, leaving 14 bases between them. The CDR3 region is CASSEKPGEAETQYF. Written as DNA, the CDR3 is TGTGCCAGCAGTGAAAAACCCGGGGAGGCAGAGACCCAGTACTTC.

The rearrangement links TRBV3-1 (or the pseudogene TRBV3-2) to TRBJ2-7; no clear D. Germline V gene lookup returns CDR1 LGHDT and CDR2 YNNKEL (reference sequence). This CDR3 comprises 12 residues. Trimming shortened V by 1 base and J by 7 bases, and 8 bases separated the two germline ends. This CDR3 reads CASSQGAREQYF. CDR3 coding DNA: TGTGCCAGCAGCCAAGGGGCACGGGAGCAGTACTTC.

The rearrangement joins TRBV10-1 to TRBJ2-1, with D unclear. CDR1 and CDR2 (germline): WNHNN, SYGVQD (reference sequence). The CDR3 contains 12 residues. V lost 2 bases and J lost 13, with 12 bases in between. The DNA of the CDR3 is TGCGCCAGCAGTGAGATGACGACCAGTCAGTTCTTC. Protein product: CASSEMTTSQFF.

CDR3 loop: CASSELDYAGAFF. DNA for the CDR3: TGCGCCAGCAGTGAGTTGGATTATGCGGGGGCTTTCTTT. This rearrangement joins TRBV10-2 to TRBJ1-1; D is unclear. The germline V gene encodes CDR1 WSHSY and CDR2 SAAADI. V gave up 1 base and J gave up 11 bases, with 14 bases separating them. The CDR3 runs 13 residues.

The rearrangement joins TRBV11-1 to TRBJ1-2; D call uncertain. CDR1 SGHAT and CDR2 FQDESV come from the germline V gene (reference sequence). Trimming removed 5 bases at V and 5 bases at J, with 12 bases between. The CDR3 consists of 13 residues. The CDR3 DNA reads as TGTGCCAGCAGCCCACAGTGGAAATATGGCTACACCTTC. Its translation: CASSPQWKYGYTF.

The rearrangement links TRBV19 to TRBJ1-5; D uncertain. Germline V gene lookup returns CDR1 LNHDA and CDR2 SQIVND (reference sequence). CDR3 length: 15 amino acids. V lost 3 bases, J lost 0 bases, and 9 bases lay in between. This CDR3 reads CASSILRDSNQPQHF. The CDR3, as DNA: TGTGCCAGTAGTATTCTCCGGGATAGCAATCAGCCCCAGCATTTT. Drawing the rest from reference TRBV19 and TRBJ1-5, the complete variable domain is DGGITQSPKYLFRKEGQNVTLSCEQNLNHDAMYWYRQDPGQGLRLIYYSQIVNDFQKGDIAEGYSVSREKKESFPLTVTSAQKNPTAFYLCASSILRDSNQPQHFGDGTRLSIL.